This TCR beta chain was profiled in a study of early T cells in non-severe SARS-CoV-2 infection. The table lists this clonotype with many counts. Per the germline V gene, CDR1 is SNHLY and CDR2 is FYNNEI. The CDR3 has 15 amino acids. V was clipped by 8 bases and J by 3 bases; unmatched bases: 11. Individual cDNA molecules carried attached unique molecular identifiers. Via MiXCR, TCRdb re-called the 5' RACE reads, giving one row per CDR3 protein. This table has about 26,000 distinct CDR3 sequences, about 4.2% appearing once. V and J are TRBV2 and TRBJ2-5, with 8 bases lining up with TRBD1. Sequenced input: whole blood. The receptor comes from an adult who was a healthcare worker with PCR-confirmed SARS-CoV-2 infection or an uninfected control (not recorded which). Written as DNA, the CDR3 is TGTGCCAGCGGCGGTCAGGGGGCGCGGGAAGAGACCCAGTACTTC. Encoded protein: CASGGQGAREETQYF. The entire variable domain, with the rest obtained from reference TRBV2 and TRBJ2-5, is as follows: EPEVTQTPSHQVTQMGQEVILRCVPISNHLYFYWYRQILGQKVEFLVSFYNNEISEKSEIFDDQFSVERPDGSNFTLKIRSTKLEDSAMYFCASGGQGAREETQYFGPGTRLLVL.